This T cell receptor (beta chain) stems from a study of beta chain features in type 1 diabetes listed by TCRdb under 2018. About the study as a whole: Mean age, gender distribution, total cell number and subset yield were not different between patients and healthy donors. A total of around 110,000,000 sorted cells were examined across all samples, and RNA yield correlated strongly with the number of cells per subset. The study compared TCRB repertoires of sorted circulating CD4+ T cell subsets between recently diagnosed type 1 diabetes patients and matched healthy donors. Regulatory and stem cell-like memory subsets were obtained from only 8 patients and roughly eight healthy donors, while naive and central memory subsets were obtained from all 30 or so donors.

The High Capacity cDNA Reverse Transcription Kit was used to reverse transcribe all of the isolated RNA, meaning that expressed TCRB transcripts were what got sequenced. Naive, central memory and regulatory T cell samples underwent deep immunoSEQ sequencing, averaging about 3.57 million total reads per sample. Sorted cells were lysed in RLT buffer, and RNA was extracted using DNase-treated RNeasy Micro or Mini kits according to cell number. To prevent cross-contamination, every cell subset was processed on its own, while patient and healthy donor samples were processed together. TCRB sequences were amplified from cDNA with the immunoSEQ multiplex PCR, producing 87-bp fragments spanning the CDR3 region. Amplicons were sequenced on the Illumina HiSeq platform. As for the original processing: PCR bias was computationally corrected using synthetic template baselines, reads within Hamming distance 2 were collapsed, and singletons that could not be merged were discarded. Reads were aligned against IMGT so that V, D and J genes, CDR3 length and insertions or deletions at six rearrangement sites could be assigned. Within each subset, clonotype counts were normalized to the number of sorted cells before true diversity and Gini coefficients were calculated with the tcR R package. Repertoire sharing was quantified using the overlap coefficient calculated on TCRB nucleotide sequences. TCRdb's version of the immuneACCESS table is confined to in-frame rearrangements and falls short of the full clone set. An unresolved V gene accounts for under half of the shortfall where checked; the remainder is of unknown origin. That table is the source of V, J and clone size, and D and trimming were worked out from the DNA. The sample contains about 290,000 clones, about 8.5% of them found a single time. Over 0.8% of the sample belongs to the ten largest clones.

General study outcomes and caveats: Because cDNA was sequenced instead of genomic DNA, highly expressing activated cells could be over-represented, though the groups showed no difference in activation or CD3 levels. PCR might favor shorter templates, but patient and control samples were amplified and corrected together, so any skew would affect both groups equally. Fewer insertions and more nucleotide deletions at VDJ recombination sites were observed in patients with type 1 diabetes, implying thymic rearrangement abnormalities. Naive, central memory and regulatory TCRB repertoires appeared to be more similar among patients than among healthy donors. Because small numbers of individuals were included in the HLA sub-analyses, any influence of HLA type on TCRB rearrangement was left unresolved. A moderate but significant shortening of TCRB CDR3 length was observed in type 1 diabetes patients in all four CD4+ subsets.

From each donor, a single peripheral blood sample of 95 to 150 mL on average was drawn into heparinised tubes. A BD FACSAria II was used to sort naive, central memory, regulatory and stem cell-like memory CD4+ T cells with a panel that included CD45RO, CCR7, CD25, CD127, CD95 and CD27. A purity above 98% was achieved for all sorted populations. PBMCs were isolated right away by Lymphoprep density gradient centrifugation and were stained directly, without culture. So that batch effects would be minimized, each experiment stained and sorted samples in pairs, pairing one healthy donor with one patient. The V end gives up 3 bases and the J end 8 bases, leaving 5 bases in the junction not matched to a gene. The CDR1 and CDR2 encoded by the germline V gene are SGHTA and FQGNSA. Counted from cysteine to phenylalanine, this CDR3 has 15 amino acids. Kept here is only the CDR3 DNA, which spans 45 bases and is read in frame from base 1.

This clone came up a few times. There is no known antigen for this receptor. No clone much larger than this one lies a single base away; base qualities are absent. The sequencing input was central memory CD4+ T cells from blood. This receptor was identified in a woman aged 18-35 years in good health. In this chain, TRBV7-2 is recombined with TRBJ2-1; the junction holds 12 bases that match TRBD1. The CDR3 protein: CASSLGQGARYEQFF. The bases are TGTGCCAGCAGCTTGGGACAGGGGGCGCGGTATGAGCAGTTCTTC.